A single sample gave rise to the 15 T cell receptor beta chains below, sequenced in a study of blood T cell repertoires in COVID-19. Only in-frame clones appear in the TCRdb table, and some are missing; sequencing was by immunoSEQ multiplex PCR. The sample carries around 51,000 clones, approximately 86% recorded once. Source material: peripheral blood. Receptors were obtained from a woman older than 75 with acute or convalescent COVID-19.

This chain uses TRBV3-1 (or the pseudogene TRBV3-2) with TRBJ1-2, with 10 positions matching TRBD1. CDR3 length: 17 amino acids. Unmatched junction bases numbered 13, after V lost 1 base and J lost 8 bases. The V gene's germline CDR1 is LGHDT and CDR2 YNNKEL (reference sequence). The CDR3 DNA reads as TGTGCCAGCAGCCAAGGTTGGGTCGGACAGGGGGAGAGGGGCTACACCTTC. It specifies CASSQGWVGQGERGYTF.

The CDR3 DNA reads TGTGCCAGCTCACCTTCGACAGGGAAGGATCAGCCCCAGCATTTT. It specifies CASSPSTGKDQPQHF. The chain employs TRBV18 and TRBJ1-5, with 7 positions matching TRBD1. The CDR3 contains 15 residues. J lost 5 bases, V lost 3 bases, and 7 bases had no gene match. CDR1 is KGHSH, CDR2 LQKENI, per germline.

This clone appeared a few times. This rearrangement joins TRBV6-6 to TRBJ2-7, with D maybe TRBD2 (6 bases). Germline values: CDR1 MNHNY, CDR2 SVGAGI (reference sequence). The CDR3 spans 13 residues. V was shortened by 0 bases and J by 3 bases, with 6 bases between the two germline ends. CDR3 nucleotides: TGTGCCAGCAGTTACTCGGGACTCTACGAGCAGTACTTC. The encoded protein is CASSYSGLYEQYF.

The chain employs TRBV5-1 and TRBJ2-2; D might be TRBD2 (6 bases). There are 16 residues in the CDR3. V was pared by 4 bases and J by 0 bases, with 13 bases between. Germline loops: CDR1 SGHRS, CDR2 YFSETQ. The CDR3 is CASSDERGSNTGELFF. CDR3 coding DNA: TGCGCCAGCAGCGATGAACGGGGGTCGAACACCGGGGAGCTGTTTTTT.

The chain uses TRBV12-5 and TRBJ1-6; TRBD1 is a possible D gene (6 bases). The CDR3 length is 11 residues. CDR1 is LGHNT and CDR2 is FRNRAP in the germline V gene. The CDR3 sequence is CATGNNSPLHF. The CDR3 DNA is TGTGCGACAGGCAACAACTCACCCCTCCACTTT.

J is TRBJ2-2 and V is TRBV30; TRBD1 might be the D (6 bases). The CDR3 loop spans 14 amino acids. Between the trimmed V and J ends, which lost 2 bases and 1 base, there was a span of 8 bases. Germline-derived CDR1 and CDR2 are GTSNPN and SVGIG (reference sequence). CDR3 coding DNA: TGTGCCTGGAGTCAACAGGGGAACACCGGGGAGCTGTTTTTT. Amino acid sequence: CAWSQQGNTGELFF.

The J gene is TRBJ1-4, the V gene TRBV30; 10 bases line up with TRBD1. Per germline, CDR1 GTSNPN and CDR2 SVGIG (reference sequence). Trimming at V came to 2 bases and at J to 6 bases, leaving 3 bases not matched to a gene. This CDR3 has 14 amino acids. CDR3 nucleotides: TGTGCCTGGAGTATCGGGACAGGGGATGAAAAACTGTTTTTT. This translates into CAWSIGTGDEKLFF.

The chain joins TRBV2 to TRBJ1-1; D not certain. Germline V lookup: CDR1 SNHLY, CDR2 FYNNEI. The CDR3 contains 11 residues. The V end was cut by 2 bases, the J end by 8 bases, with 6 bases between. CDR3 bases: TGTGCCAGCAGTGAACTCTCGGAAGCTTTCTTT. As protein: CASSELSEAFF. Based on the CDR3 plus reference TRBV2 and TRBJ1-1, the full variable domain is EPEVTQTPSHQVTQMGQEVILRCVPISNHLYFYWYRQILGQKVEFLVSFYNNEISEKSEIFDDQFSVERPDGSNFTLKIRSTKLEDSAMYFCASSELSEAFFGQGTRLTVV.

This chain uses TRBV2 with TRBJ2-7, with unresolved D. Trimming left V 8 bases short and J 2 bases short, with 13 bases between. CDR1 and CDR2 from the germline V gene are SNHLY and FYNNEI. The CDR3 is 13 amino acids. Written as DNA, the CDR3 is TGTGCCAGCCGCAGTGACTCGACCTACGAGCAGTACTTC. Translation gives CASRSDSTYEQYF.

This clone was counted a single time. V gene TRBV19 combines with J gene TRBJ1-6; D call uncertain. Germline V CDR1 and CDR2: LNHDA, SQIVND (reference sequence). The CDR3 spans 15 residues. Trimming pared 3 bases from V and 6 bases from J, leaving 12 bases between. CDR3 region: CASSIGLEINSPLHF. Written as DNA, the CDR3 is TGTGCCAGTAGTATCGGACTGGAAATTAATTCACCCCTCCACTTT. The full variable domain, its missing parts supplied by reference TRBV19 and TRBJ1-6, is DGGITQSPKYLFRKEGQNVTLSCEQNLNHDAMYWYRQDPGQGLRLIYYSQIVNDFQKGDIAEGYSVSREKKESFPLTVTSAQKNPTAFYLCASSIGLEINSPLHFGNGTRLTVT.

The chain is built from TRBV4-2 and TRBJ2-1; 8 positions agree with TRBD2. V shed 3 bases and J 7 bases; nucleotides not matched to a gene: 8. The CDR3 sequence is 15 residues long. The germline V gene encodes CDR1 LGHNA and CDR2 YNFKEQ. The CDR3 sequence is CASSHRGGPGNEQFF. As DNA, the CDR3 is TGTGCCAGCAGCCATCGGGGGGGCCCGGGGAATGAGCAGTTCTTC.

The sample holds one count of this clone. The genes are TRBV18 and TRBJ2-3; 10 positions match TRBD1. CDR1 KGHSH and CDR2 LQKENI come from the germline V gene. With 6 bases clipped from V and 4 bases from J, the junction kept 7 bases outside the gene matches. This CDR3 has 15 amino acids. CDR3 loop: CASSSDRGRADTQYF. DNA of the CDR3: TGTGCCAGCTCGTCCGACAGGGGGCGCGCAGATACGCAGTATTTT.

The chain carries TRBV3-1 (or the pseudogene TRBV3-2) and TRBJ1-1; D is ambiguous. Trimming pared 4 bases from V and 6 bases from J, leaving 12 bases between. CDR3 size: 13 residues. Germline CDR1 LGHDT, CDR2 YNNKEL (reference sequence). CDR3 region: CASSPPGRAEAFF. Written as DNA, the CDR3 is TGTGCCAGCAGCCCCCCGGGAAGGGCTGAAGCTTTCTTT.

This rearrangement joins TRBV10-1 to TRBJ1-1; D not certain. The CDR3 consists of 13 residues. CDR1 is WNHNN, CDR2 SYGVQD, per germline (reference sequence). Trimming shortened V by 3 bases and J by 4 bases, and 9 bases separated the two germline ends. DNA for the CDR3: TGCGCCAGCAGTGATCACGGACTCACTGAAGCTTTCTTT. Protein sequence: CASSDHGLTEAFF.

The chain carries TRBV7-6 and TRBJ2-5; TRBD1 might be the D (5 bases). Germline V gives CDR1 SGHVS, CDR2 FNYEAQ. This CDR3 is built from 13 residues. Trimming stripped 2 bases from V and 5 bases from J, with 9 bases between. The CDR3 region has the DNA TGTGCCAGCAGCTTACAGGGTGAGGAGACCCAGTACTTC. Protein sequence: CASSLQGEETQYF.